The 7 T cell receptor beta chains below all came from one sample that was sequenced in a study of PD-L1 blockade in urothelial cancer. Profiled with immunoSEQ multiplex PCR; TCRdb holds only in-frame clones, not every one. The repertoire consists of 95,000 to 150,000 clones, with roughly 82% occurring once and the leading ten covering roughly 2.4%. Time point meaning: peripheral blood 6 weeks after treatment start. Here the sequenced sample was PBMCs, taken around atezolizumab (anti-PD-L1) treatment. The receptor set was obtained from a man aged 45 to 65 with urothelial cancer.

This chain joins TRBV28 and TRBJ2-2; no firm D call. Germline V gene sequence: CDR1 MDHEN, CDR2 SYDVKM. Trimming took off 2 bases at V and 7 bases at J, with 5 bases between the two ends. The CDR3 covers 12 residues. This CDR3 is CASSLVGGELFF. The CDR3 bases are TGTGCCAGCAGTTTAGTCGGCGGGGAGCTGTTTTTT.

A few counts support this clone. The V gene is TRBV7-8, the J gene TRBJ2-5; D might be TRBD2 (7 bases). V lost 2 bases and J lost 4, with 11 bases in between. In germline, CDR1 is SGHVS, CDR2 FQNEAQ. There are 14 residues in the CDR3. The CDR3 coding sequence is TGTGCCAGCAGCTTACGCGGGGGCGGAGAGACCCAGTACTTC. It codes for CASSLRGGGETQYF.

Concerning this clone itself: A read error may produce the germline difference seen at one junction end. The gene calls are TRBV7-7 and TRBJ2-1, with TRBD2 identical over 7 bases. The CDR3 loop spans 15 amino acids. Germline V lookup: CDR1 SSHAT, CDR2 FNYEAQ (reference sequence). CDR3: CASSASGNSYNEQFF. CDR3 DNA sequence: TGTGCTAGCAGCGCCAGCGGGAACTCCTACAATGAGCAGTTCTTC. The variable domain in full, with the rest retrieved from reference TRBV7-7 and TRBJ2-1, is GAGVSQSPRYKVTKRGQDVTLRCDPISSHATLYWYQQALGQGPEFLTYFNYEAQPDKSGLPSDRFSAERPEGSISTLTIQRTEQRDSAMYRCASSASGNSYNEQFFGPGTRLTVL.

The chain employs TRBV5-1 and TRBJ2-2; 8 nucleotides match TRBD2. Germline CDR1 and CDR2: SGHRS and YFSETQ. V lost 0 bases and J lost 6; bases outside the gene matches: 4. The CDR3 length is 15 residues. The CDR3 reads CASSLEAGVSGELFF. The CDR3 bases are TGCGCCAGCAGCTTGGAAGCGGGAGTTTCCGGGGAGCTGTTTTTT.

This chain connects TRBV5-1 to TRBJ1-5; TRBD1 might be the D (5 bases). The CDR3 sequence is 13 residues long. Trimming removed 6 bases from V and 4 bases from J, with 11 bases in between. The germline V gene encodes CDR1 SGHRS and CDR2 YFSETQ. The CDR3 protein is CASIRAGNQPQHF. In nucleotides, the CDR3 is TGCGCCAGCATCAGGGCCGGGAATCAGCCCCAGCATTTT.

As to this clone: One end of the junction varies from germline; a read error may be responsible. The rearrangement links TRBV7-7 to TRBJ2-2; D call uncertain. Per the germline V gene, CDR1 is SSHAT and CDR2 is FNYEAQ (reference sequence). This CDR3 is built from 13 residues. The CDR3 sequence: CASSLGFYGELFF. The CDR3 DNA reads TGTGCTAGCAGCTTAGGGTTCTACGGGGAGCTGTTTTTT.

The rearrangement links TRBV28 to TRBJ1-1; possible D gene TRBD1, 5 bases. CDR1 is MDHEN and CDR2 is SYDVKM in the germline V gene. The V end lost 6 bases, the J end lost 0 bases, and 14 bases lay between the germline ends. The CDR3 totals 15 residues. CDR3 sequence: CASRTGGHLNTEAFF. In DNA form, the CDR3 reads TGTGCCAGCAGGACGGGCGGACACCTGAACACTGAAGCTTTCTTT.